A selection of T cell receptor beta chains follows, all from one sample in a study of blood T cell repertoires in COVID-19. The method was immunoSEQ multiplex PCR; TCRdb's version includes in-frame clones alone and lacks a portion of them. The sample consists of over 70,000 clones, roughly 80% of them appearing once. The sequenced sample consisted of peripheral blood. The receptors were sampled from a human donor in a cohort sampled during active COVID-19. CDR3s include the opening cysteine and the closing phenylalanine or tryptophan. A D gene is named only where the DNA matches it firmly. Where a row states a size, it is once, few, many or the class of an expanded clone; other rows omit it.

v_call: TRBV6-2/TRBV6-3
j_call: TRBJ2-7
clone_size: -
d_call: TRBD1
cdr3_aa: CASTPLRTGVRGEQYF
cdr3_nt: TGTGCCAGCACCCCATTAAGAACAGGGGTTCGTGGCGAGCAGTACTTC

v_call: TRBV19
j_call: TRBJ2-4
clone_size: -
d_call: -
cdr3_aa: CASSIVRRGGIQYF
cdr3_nt: TGTGCCAGTAGTATAGTTCGTAGGGGAGGTATTCAGTACTTC

v_call: TRBV12-2
j_call: TRBJ2-7
clone_size: -
d_call: -
cdr3_aa: CGGYEQYF
cdr3_nt: TGCGGAGGGTACGAGCAGTACTTC

v_call: TRBV6-5
j_call: TRBJ2-7
clone_size: -
d_call: -
cdr3_aa: CASSNRGGEYF
cdr3_nt: TGTGCCAGCAGCAACAGGGGGGGGGAGTACTTC

v_call: TRBV6-2/TRBV6-3
j_call: TRBJ2-5
clone_size: -
d_call: TRBD2
cdr3_aa: CASSQPGLVGEAETQYF
cdr3_nt: TGTGCCAGCAGTCAGCCGGGACTAGTGGGAGAGGCAGAGACCCAGTACTTC

v_call: TRBV20-1
j_call: TRBJ2-1
clone_size: -
d_call: TRBD1
cdr3_aa: CATGFYNEQFF
cdr3_nt: TGCGCGACAGGGTTCTACAATGAGCAGTTCTTC

v_call: TRBV10-3
j_call: TRBJ2-3
clone_size: -
d_call: TRBD2
cdr3_aa: CAISDRTSGRDTQYF
cdr3_nt: TGTGCCATCAGTGATCGGACTAGCGGGAGAGATACGCAGTATTTT

v_call: TRBV18
j_call: TRBJ2-2
clone_size: -
d_call: -
cdr3_aa: CASSPASANTGELFF
cdr3_nt: TGTGCCAGCTCACCTGCTAGCGCGAACACCGGGGAGCTGTTTTTT

v_call: TRBV28
j_call: TRBJ1-6
clone_size: -
d_call: -
cdr3_aa: CASSLDYHSPLHF
cdr3_nt: TGTGCCAGCAGCCTGGACTACCATTCACCCCTCCACTTT

v_call: TRBV29-1
j_call: TRBJ1-2
clone_size: -
d_call: -
cdr3_aa: CSVLLQRGQIYGYTF
cdr3_nt: TGCAGCGTTCTACTTCAACGAGGACAGATCTATGGCTACACCTTC

v_call: TRBV18
j_call: TRBJ2-7
clone_size: -
d_call: -
cdr3_aa: CASSPGFAYEQYF
cdr3_nt: TGTGCCAGCTCACCCGGGTTTGCCTACGAGCAGTACTTC

v_call: TRBV9
j_call: TRBJ1-4
clone_size: -
d_call: TRBD1
cdr3_aa: CASSVEDRVPEKLFF
cdr3_nt: TGTGCCAGCAGCGTAGAGGACAGGGTCCCTGAAAAACTGTTTTTT

v_call: TRBV28
j_call: TRBJ2-4
clone_size: once
d_call: -
cdr3_aa: CASGKGGALTTPLAIQYF
cdr3_nt: TGTGCCAGCGGAAAAGGAGGGGCCCTAACTACCCCCCTTGCCATTCAGTACTTC

v_call: TRBV10-3
j_call: TRBJ2-3
clone_size: few
d_call: TRBD2
cdr3_aa: CAISPSGSYTDTQYF
cdr3_nt: TGTGCCATCAGCCCTAGCGGGTCTTACACAGATACGCAGTATTTT

v_call: TRBV18
j_call: TRBJ2-2
clone_size: -
d_call: TRBD2
cdr3_aa: CASSPQSAGGSNTGELFF
cdr3_nt: TGTGCCAGCTCACCACAATCAGCGGGAGGGTCGAACACCGGGGAGCTGTTTTTT

v_call: TRBV5-4
j_call: TRBJ2-1
clone_size: -
d_call: TRBD2
cdr3_aa: CASSPRFATSRVFGQFF
cdr3_nt: TGTGCCAGCAGCCCCCGCTTCGCGACTAGCCGGGTTTTCGGTCAGTTCTTC

v_call: TRBV6-5
j_call: TRBJ2-1
clone_size: -
d_call: -
cdr3_aa: CATQAELANSNEQFF
cdr3_nt: TGTGCCACCCAAGCGGAGCTAGCGAATAGTAATGAGCAGTTCTTC

v_call: TRBV19
j_call: TRBJ1-1
clone_size: -
d_call: -
cdr3_aa: CASSIGGQNTEAFF
cdr3_nt: TGTGCCAGTAGTATAGGGGGACAGAACACTGAAGCTTTCTTT

v_call: TRBV2
j_call: TRBJ2-7
clone_size: -
d_call: -
cdr3_aa: CASSEDNFPPYEQYF
cdr3_nt: TGTGCCAGCAGTGAGGACAATTTTCCCCCCTACGAGCAGTACTTC

v_call: TRBV11-1
j_call: TRBJ2-5
clone_size: -
d_call: TRBD1
cdr3_aa: CASSPGDRQFQETQYF
cdr3_nt: TGTGCCAGCAGCCCCGGGGACAGACAGTTTCAAGAGACCCAGTACTTC